The 21 T cell receptor beta chains in this list originate from one sample, sequenced in a study of T cell clonality in common variable immunodeficiency. Measured with immunoSEQ multiplex PCR; TCRdb has only the in-frame clones, and not every one. The specimen has approximately 51,000 clones, none found just once. Sequences were obtained from peripheral blood mononuclear cells. The receptors here all came from a person aged 18 to 75 in good health.

There are many counts of this clone. The CDR3 extends 3 residues past the end of the read, so its final part is completed from the germline J gene. The chain combines TRBV20-1 with TRBJ1-3, with 7 bases fitting TRBD1. Germline assignment: CDR1 DFQATT and CDR2 SNEGSKA (reference sequence). The CDR3 spans 14 residues. V was clipped by 6 bases and J by 0 bases; unmatched bases: 5. CDR3 protein: CSAAGQSSGNTIYF. The covered CDR3 bases are TGCAGTGCCGCGGGACAGAGCTCTGGAAACACC.

This clone was counted ten times or more. The CDR3 end lies 3 residues beyond the end of the read and is filled in from the germline J gene. This rearrangement joins TRBV30 to TRBJ2-7, with 9 nucleotides matching TRBD1. Germline V lookup: CDR1 GTSNPN, CDR2 SVGIG (reference sequence). This CDR3 spans 14 amino acids. V shed 0 bases, J shed 6 bases, and the junction held 6 bases outside the gene matches. This CDR3 reads CAWSVFGTGFEQYF. Partial CDR3 DNA: TGTGCCTGGAGTGTATTCGGGACAGGGTTCGAG.

This clone appeared many times. Sequencing ends 3 residues short of the CDR3 end; the germline J gene provides the rest. The chain has TRBV11-3 and TRBJ2-3; D gene unclear. The germline gives CDR1 SGHNT, CDR2 YENEEA. The length of the CDR3 is 13 residues. The V end was cut by 0 bases, the J end by 8 bases, with 9 bases between. The CDR3: CASSLDQKGTQYF. The DNA read from the CDR3 is TGTGCCAGCAGCTTAGATCAGAAGGGTACG.

In this sample, this clone turned up many times. The read stops 3 residues short of the end of the CDR3; the missing end is completed from the germline J gene. The V call is TRBV18, the J call TRBJ1-5, with D maybe TRBD1 (5 bases). The CDR3 runs 12 residues. V was trimmed by 6 bases and J by 4 bases, leaving 7 bases between them. CDR1 KGHSH and CDR2 LQKENI come from the germline V gene. The CDR3 loop is CASSTGNQPQHF. CDR3 DNA (partial): TGTGCCAGCTCTACAGGAAATCAGCCC.

This clone was seen repeatedly, ten times or more. The read comes to an end 3 residues before the CDR3 does, leaving the germline J gene to fill in the end. The V and J genes are TRBV5-1 and TRBJ1-6; D unresolved. The CDR3 is 15 residues long. Trimming removed 0 bases from V and 7 bases from J, with 11 bases in between. Germline V lookup: CDR1 SGHRS, CDR2 YFSETQ. CDR3 residues: CASSLDAAMNSPLHF. CDR3 bases read: TGCGCCAGCAGCTTGGATGCGGCGATGAATTCACCC.

This clone occurred many times. The observed sequence ends 3 residues before the CDR3 terminus, with the missing tail filled in from the germline J gene. The chain is built from TRBV16 and TRBJ2-3; a possible D gene is TRBD1 (6 bases). The CDR3 is made up of 15 amino acids. The V end lost 4 bases, the J end lost 2 bases, and 13 bases lay between the germline ends. Germline CDR1 is KGHSY and CDR2 is FQNENV. The CDR3 sequence is CASSRQGFSTDTQYF. The part of the CDR3 DNA that was read is TGTGCCAGCAGCCGCCAGGGGTTTTCCACAGATACG.

This clone was detected many times. The CDR3 end is not reached by the read, which stops 3 residues before it; the germline J gene fills it in. The chain carries TRBV20-1 and TRBJ2-5; D is uncertain. The CDR3 extends over 14 amino acids. Germline values: CDR1 DFQATT, CDR2 SNEGSKA (reference sequence). V lost 5 bases and J lost 1, with 14 bases in between. The CDR3 sequence is CSASDLQFQETQYF. Incomplete CDR3 DNA: TGCAGTGCTTCGGATTTACAGTTCCAAGAGACC.

This clone has only a few counts. CDR3 DNA (partial): TGTGCCAGCTCACCAGACCGCGGAGAAAAG. This sequence encodes CASSPDRGEK. The whole CDR3 protein reads CASSPDRGEKLFF. This chain uses TRBV18 with TRBJ2-2; D uncertain. The read ends 3 residues early relative to the CDR3; the germline J gene fills the gap. In germline, CDR1 is KGHSH, CDR2 LQKENI. The CDR3 covers 13 residues.

This clone has at least ten counts. CDR3 DNA, as far as it was read: TGTGCCAGCACCGTATTGGACAGGGGCTACGAG. This encodes CASTVLDRGYE. The whole CDR3 protein reads CASTVLDRGYEQYF. The V and J genes are TRBV7-8 and TRBJ2-7, with TRBD1 matching over 9 bases. Sequencing ends 3 residues short of the CDR3 end; the germline J gene provides the rest. This CDR3 region has 14 residues. J was trimmed by 3 bases and V by 7 bases; bases with no gene match: 7. CDR1 and CDR2 from the germline V gene are SGHVS and FQNEAQ. Complete variable domain (other parts from reference TRBV7-8 and TRBJ2-7): GAGVSQSPRYKVAKRGQDVALRCDPISGHVSLFWYQQALGQGPEFLTYFQNEAQLDKSGLPSDRFFAERPEGSVSTLKIQRTQQEDSAVYLCASTVLDRGYEQYFGPGTRLTVT.

With regard to this clone: The read finishes 3 residues shy of the CDR3 end, and the germline J gene is used to complete it. This chain uses TRBV30 with TRBJ2-4; TRBD2 might be the D (5 bases). The germline V gene encodes CDR1 GTSNPN and CDR2 SVGIG (reference sequence). The CDR3 runs 12 residues. The CDR3 bases that were read are TGTGCCTGGAGTTACACCGAGGGTGGT. Its protein product is CAWSYTEGG. The complete CDR3 protein is CAWSYTEGGQYF.

In this sample, this clone turned up many times. The CDR3 end is not reached by the read, which stops 3 residues before it; the germline J gene fills it in. This chain joins TRBV7-8 and TRBJ2-7; 7 bases match TRBD1. The CDR3 consists of 14 residues. Germline V lookup: CDR1 SGHVS, CDR2 FQNEAQ. The J segment lost 1 base and the V segment lost 3 bases, leaving 3 bases of the junction unmatched. Incomplete CDR3 DNA: TGTGCCAGCAGCTTGACAGGGCCGTCCTACGAG. This encodes CASSLTGPSYE. The whole CDR3 region reads CASSLTGPSYEQYF.

The sample holds many counts of this clone. The read is 3 residues too short to cover the CDR3 end, so that end is filled in from the germline J gene. The rearrangement uses TRBV30 and TRBJ1-1; D is ambiguous. Trimming took 0 bases from V and 5 from J, leaving 10 bases between them. Germline V gene sequence: CDR1 GTSNPN, CDR2 SVGIG (reference sequence). The CDR3 spans 13 residues. CDR3 sequence: CAWSVDTETEAFF. CDR3 bases read: TGTGCCTGGAGTGTAGATACAGAGACTGAA.

This clone has at least ten counts. The read halts 3 residues ahead of the CDR3 end, with the missing end drawn from the germline J gene. The chain joins TRBV5-1 to TRBJ2-3, with D possibly matching TRBD2 (5 bases). Germline lookup yields CDR1 SGHRS and CDR2 YFSETQ. V lost 4 bases to trimming and J lost 2 bases, with 11 bases between them. CDR3 size: 14 residues. The CDR3 bases that were read are TGCGCCAGCAGCCCCCCGGGGTACACAGATACG. Translation gives CASSPPGYTDT. The CDR3 in its entirety is CASSPPGYTDTQYF.

This clone has a count of ten or more. An end of the junction does not agree with germline; a read error may underlie this. The CDR3 region is CASRAGEGNQPQHF. Incomplete CDR3 DNA: TGTGCAAGCAGAGCAGGGGAGGGCAATCAGCCC. The V call is TRBV7-2, the J call TRBJ1-5; perhaps TRBD1 as D (6 bases). From the germline J gene comes the end of the CDR3, since the read stops 3 residues before it. Germline CDR1 and CDR2: SGHTA and FQGNSA. This CDR3 contains 14 residues.

This clone was detected only a few times. Read data end 3 residues before the CDR3 end; the end is taken from the germline J gene. V usage is TRBV30 and J usage is TRBJ1-2, with a tentative D call TRBD1 (6 bases). The CDR3 consists of 14 residues. CDR1 is GTSNPN, CDR2 SVGIG, per germline (reference sequence). CDR3 bases read: TGTGCCTGGGAACTAGCGGGGGGGCCCTACGAC. Translated, it gives CAWELAGGPYD. The CDR3 in full is CAWELAGGPYDYTF.

This clone has a count of ten or more. The missing CDR3 end, 3 residues past where the read stops, is filled in from the germline J gene. The chain is built from TRBV5-1 and TRBJ1-2; 10 bases map to TRBD1. Germline assignment: CDR1 SGHRS and CDR2 YFSETQ. V trimming: 4 bases; J trimming: 2 bases; junction bases outside the gene matches: 11. The CDR3 is 17 residues long. The sequenced part of the CDR3 DNA is TGCGCCAGCAGCGGCCCCGGGACAGGGGTTTTGAACTATGGC. It yields the protein CASSGPGTGVLNYG. From start to end, the CDR3 is CASSGPGTGVLNYGYTF.

This clone occurred many times. Read data end 3 residues before the CDR3 end; the end is taken from the germline J gene. The chain joins TRBV18 to TRBJ1-5; no clear D gene. The CDR3 extends over 13 amino acids. Germline V gives CDR1 KGHSH, CDR2 LQKENI. Trimming cost V 1 base and J 6 bases, with 7 bases left between them. Partial CDR3 DNA: TGTGCCAGCTCACCACGACGGGGTCAGCCC. Protein: CASSPRRGQP. The CDR3, in full, reads CASSPRRGQPQHF.

In its sample, this clone was seen many times. The sequence runs out 3 residues before the end of the CDR3; the remainder is reconstructed from the germline J gene. This sequence joins TRBV2 and TRBJ1-2; TRBD1 aligns across 12 bases. Germline assignment: CDR1 SNHLY and CDR2 FYNNEI. CDR3 length: 15 amino acids. V trimming: 3 bases; J trimming: 4 bases; junction bases outside the gene matches: 3. The sequenced part of the CDR3 DNA is TGTGCCAGCAGTGACGGGACAGGGGGCGTCTATGGC. It translates to CASSDGTGGVYG. The complete CDR3 reads CASSDGTGGVYGYTF.

This clone was seen at least ten times. The read finishes 3 residues shy of the CDR3 end, and the germline J gene is used to complete it. V gene TRBV18 combines with J gene TRBJ2-7; possible D gene TRBD1, 6 bases. CDR1 and CDR2 (germline): KGHSH, LQKENI. Between the trimmed V and J ends, which lost 4 bases and 3 bases, there was a span of 10 bases. This CDR3 is built from 13 residues. Incomplete CDR3 DNA: TGTGCCAGCTCACTCGGACAGAGCTACGAG. Translating gives CASSLGQSYE. The full CDR3 protein is CASSLGQSYEQYF.

This clone was detected many times. The CDR3 goes on 3 residues after the read ends, and that part is filled in from the germline J gene. The chain couples TRBV7-9 to TRBJ1-1, with D uncertain. The CDR3 spans 13 residues. The ends were cut back, 1 base at V and 0 bases at J, with 3 bases in the middle. Germline CDR1 SEHNR, CDR2 FQNEAQ (reference sequence). The CDR3 bases that were read are TGTGCCAGCAGCTTAGACATGAACACTGAA. Amino acid sequence: CASSLDMNTE. The entire CDR3 protein reads CASSLDMNTEAFF.

This clone was picked up a small number of times. The CDR3 end is not reached by the read, which stops 3 residues before it; the germline J gene fills it in. This chain uses TRBV18 with TRBJ1-2, with D perhaps matching TRBD1 (5 bases). The CDR3 is 18 amino acids. Germline lookup yields CDR1 KGHSH and CDR2 LQKENI. CDR3 residues: CASSRTALRAQITDTYTF. CDR3 DNA (partial): TGTGCCAGCTCACGAACCGCCCTCAGGGCCCAGATCACAGATACC.